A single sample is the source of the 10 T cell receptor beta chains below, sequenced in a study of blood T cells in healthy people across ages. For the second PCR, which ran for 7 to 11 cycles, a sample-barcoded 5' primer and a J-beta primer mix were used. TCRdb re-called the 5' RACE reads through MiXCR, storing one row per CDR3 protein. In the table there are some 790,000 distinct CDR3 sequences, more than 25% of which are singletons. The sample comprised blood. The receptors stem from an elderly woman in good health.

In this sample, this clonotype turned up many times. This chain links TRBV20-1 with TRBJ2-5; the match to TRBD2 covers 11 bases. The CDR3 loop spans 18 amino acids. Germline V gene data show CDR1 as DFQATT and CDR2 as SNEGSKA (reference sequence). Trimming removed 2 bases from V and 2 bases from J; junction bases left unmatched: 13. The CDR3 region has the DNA TGCAGTGCTAGAATCCTAGCGGGGGGCTCGTATCAACAAGAGACCCAGTACTTC. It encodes CSARILAGGSYQQETQYF.

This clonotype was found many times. CDR3 nucleotides: TGTGCCAGCAGCTTAGACCCGGGACACCCTTACGAGCAGTACTTC. It yields the protein CASSLDPGHPYEQYF. The V gene is TRBV7-2, the J gene TRBJ2-7; TRBD1 is a possible D gene (6 bases). V lost 1 base, J lost 4 bases, and 14 bases lay in between. The CDR3 loop spans 15 amino acids. The germline CDR1 and CDR2 sequences are SGHTA and FQGNSA.

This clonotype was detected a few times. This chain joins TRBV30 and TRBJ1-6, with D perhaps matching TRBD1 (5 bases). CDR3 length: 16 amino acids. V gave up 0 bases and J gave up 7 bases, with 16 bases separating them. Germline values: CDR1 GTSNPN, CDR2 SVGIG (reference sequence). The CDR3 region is CAWSVPRGRENSPLHF. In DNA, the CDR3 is TGTGCCTGGAGTGTACCCCGGGGCAGGGAGAATTCACCCCTCCACTTT.

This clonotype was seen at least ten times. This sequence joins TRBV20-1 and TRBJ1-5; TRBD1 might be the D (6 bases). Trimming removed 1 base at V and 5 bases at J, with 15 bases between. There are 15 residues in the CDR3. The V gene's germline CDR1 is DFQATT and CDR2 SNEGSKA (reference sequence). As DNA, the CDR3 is TGCAGTGCTAGAGGCAAGGGGGGAGTTCATCAGCCCCAGCATTTT. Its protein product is CSARGKGGVHQPQHF.

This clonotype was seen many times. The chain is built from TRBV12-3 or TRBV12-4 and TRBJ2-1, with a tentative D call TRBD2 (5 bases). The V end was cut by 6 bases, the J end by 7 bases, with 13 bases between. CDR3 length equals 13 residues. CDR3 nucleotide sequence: TGTGCCAGCAGAAAGGCCCCGGGGAATGAGCAGTTCTTC. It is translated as CASRKAPGNEQFF.

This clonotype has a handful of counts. Here the CDR3 reads CASSYRDLNSPLHF. CDR3 nucleotide sequence: TGTGCCAGCAGTTACCGGGATCTTAATTCACCCCTCCACTTT. The J gene is TRBJ1-6, the V gene TRBV27; D is uncertain. V lost 4 bases to trimming and J lost 6 bases, with 10 bases between them. Germline V gene sequence: CDR1 MNHEY, CDR2 SMNVEV (reference sequence). CDR3 length: 14 amino acids.

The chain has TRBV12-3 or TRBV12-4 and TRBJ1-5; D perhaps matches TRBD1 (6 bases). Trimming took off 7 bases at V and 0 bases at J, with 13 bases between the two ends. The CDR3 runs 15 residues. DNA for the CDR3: TGTGCCAGCATACAGGACAGATATAGCAATCAGCCCCAGCATTTT. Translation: CASIQDRYSNQPQHF.

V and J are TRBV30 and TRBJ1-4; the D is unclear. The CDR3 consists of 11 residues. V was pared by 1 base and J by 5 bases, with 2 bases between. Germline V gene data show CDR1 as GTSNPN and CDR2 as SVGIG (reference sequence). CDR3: CAWSGNEKLFF. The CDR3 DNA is TGTGCCTGGAGTGGGAATGAAAAACTGTTTTTT. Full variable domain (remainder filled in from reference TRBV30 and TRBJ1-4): SQTIHQWPATLVQPVGSPLSLECTVEGTSNPNLYWYRQAAGRGLQLLFYSVGIGQISSEVPQNLSASRPQDRQFILSSKKLLLSDSGFYLCAWSGNEKLFFGSGTQLSVL.

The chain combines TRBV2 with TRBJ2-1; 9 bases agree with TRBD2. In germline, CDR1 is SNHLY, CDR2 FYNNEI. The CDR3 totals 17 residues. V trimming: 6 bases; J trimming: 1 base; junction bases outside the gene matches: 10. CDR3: CASRALFSGGSYNEQFF. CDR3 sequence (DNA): TGTGCCAGCAGAGCACTTTTTAGCGGGGGTTCCTACAATGAGCAGTTCTTC.

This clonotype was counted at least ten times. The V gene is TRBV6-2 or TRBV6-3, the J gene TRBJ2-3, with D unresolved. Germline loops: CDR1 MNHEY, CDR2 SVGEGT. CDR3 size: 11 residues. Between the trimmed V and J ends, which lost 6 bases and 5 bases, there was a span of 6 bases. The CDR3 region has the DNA TGTGCCAGCAGCGCTGGAGATACGCAGTATTTT. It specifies CASSAGDTQYF.